The TCR beta chain described here comes from a study of shared clonotypes between healthy human individuals. Turning to the study itself: CD4 naive cells filled three plates per donor, CD4 memory three, CD8 naive two and CD8 memory one. Study-wide results and limits: Among non-shared clonotypes, generation probabilities were lower than among those shared by all four donors. Only blood was sampled, and tissue TCR repertoires likely differ from blood ones.

The trim removed 3 bases at V and 0 bases at J, leaving 6 bases unmatched. The germline gives CDR1 SGHRS, CDR2 YFSETQ. This CDR3 has 16 residues. In regard to this clone: Antigen unknown.

In replicate PCRs of sorted subsets, 150 to 200 ng DNA, tens of thousands of T cell genomes, was used. Only in-frame clones appear in the TCRdb table, and some are missing; sequencing was by immunoSEQ multiplex PCR. The sample has about 2.1 million clones; around 95% are singletons. The naive CD8 population came from CD45RO-negative cells selected for CCR7, without terminally differentiated effector memory CD45RA+ cells. The chain has TRBV5-1 and TRBJ2-3; 8 bases fit TRBD2. The sequenced sample was naive CD8+ T cells from PBMCs. The TCR was taken from a man younger than 30 in good health. Some clones in this sample may be carry-over from other donors' samples. The CDR3 loop reads CASSSRTSPSTDTQYF. Written as DNA, the CDR3 is TGCGCCAGCAGCTCGAGGACTAGCCCGAGCACAGATACGCAGTATTTT.